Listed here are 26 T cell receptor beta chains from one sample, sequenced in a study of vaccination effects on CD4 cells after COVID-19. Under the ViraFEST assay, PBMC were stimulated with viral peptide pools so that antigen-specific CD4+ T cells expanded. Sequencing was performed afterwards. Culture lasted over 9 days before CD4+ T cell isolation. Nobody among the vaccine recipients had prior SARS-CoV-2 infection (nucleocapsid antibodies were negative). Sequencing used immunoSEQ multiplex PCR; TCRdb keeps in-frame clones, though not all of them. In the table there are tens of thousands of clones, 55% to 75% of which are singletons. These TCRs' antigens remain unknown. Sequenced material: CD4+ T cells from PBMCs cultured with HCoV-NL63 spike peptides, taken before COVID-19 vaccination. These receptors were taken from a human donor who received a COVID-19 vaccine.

The chain's CDR3 is CASSLVQANYGYTF. In DNA form, the CDR3 reads TGTGCCAGCAGCTTGGTTCAGGCCAACTATGGCTACACCTTC. The chain joins TRBV5-5 to TRBJ1-2, with D uncertain. The CDR3 has 14 amino acids. CDR1 is SGHKS, CDR2 YYEKEE, per germline (reference sequence). V lost 0 bases and J 2 bases, leaving 8 bases between the germline ends.

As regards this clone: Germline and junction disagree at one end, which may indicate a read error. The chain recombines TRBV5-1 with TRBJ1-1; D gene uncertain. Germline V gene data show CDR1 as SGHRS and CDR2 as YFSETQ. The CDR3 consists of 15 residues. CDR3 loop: CASSLTTSGNSEAFF. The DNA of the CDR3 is TGCGCCAGCAGCTTGACTACCAGTGGGAACTCTGAAGCTTTCTTT.

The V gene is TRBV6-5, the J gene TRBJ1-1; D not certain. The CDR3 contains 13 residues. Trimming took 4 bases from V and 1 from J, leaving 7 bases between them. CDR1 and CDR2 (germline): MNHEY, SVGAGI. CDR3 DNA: TGTGCCAGCAGTTTCGGGAGGAACACTGAAGCTTTCTTT. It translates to CASSFGRNTEAFF.

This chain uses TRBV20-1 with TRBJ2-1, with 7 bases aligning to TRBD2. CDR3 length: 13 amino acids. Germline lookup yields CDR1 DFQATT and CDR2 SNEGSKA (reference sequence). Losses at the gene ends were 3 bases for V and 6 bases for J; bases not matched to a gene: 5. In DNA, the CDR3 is TGCAGTGCTAGTCGGAGCGGGGCCAATGAGCAGTTCTTC. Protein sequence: CSASRSGANEQFF.

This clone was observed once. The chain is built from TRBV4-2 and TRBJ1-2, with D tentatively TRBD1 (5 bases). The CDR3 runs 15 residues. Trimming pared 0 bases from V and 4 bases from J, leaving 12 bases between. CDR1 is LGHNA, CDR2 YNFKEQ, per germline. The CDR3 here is CASSQDAAGIYGYTF. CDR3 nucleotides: TGTGCCAGCAGCCAAGACGCAGCAGGGATCTATGGCTACACCTTC.

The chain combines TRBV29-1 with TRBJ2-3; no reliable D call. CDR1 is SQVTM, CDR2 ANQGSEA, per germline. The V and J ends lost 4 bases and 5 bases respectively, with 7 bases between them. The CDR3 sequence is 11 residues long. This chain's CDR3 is CSVVSLDTQYF. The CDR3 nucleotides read TGCAGCGTTGTATCTTTAGATACGCAGTATTTT.

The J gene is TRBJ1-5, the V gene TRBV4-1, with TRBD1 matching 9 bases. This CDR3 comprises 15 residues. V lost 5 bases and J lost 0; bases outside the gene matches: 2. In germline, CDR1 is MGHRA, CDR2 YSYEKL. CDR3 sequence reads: CASSNRGLSNQPQHF. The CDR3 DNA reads TGCGCCAGCAGCAACAGGGGGCTTAGCAATCAGCCCCAGCATTTT.

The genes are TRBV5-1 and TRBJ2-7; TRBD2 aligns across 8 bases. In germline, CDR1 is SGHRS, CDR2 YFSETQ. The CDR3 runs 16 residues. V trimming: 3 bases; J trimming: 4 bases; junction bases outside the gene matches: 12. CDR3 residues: CASSSPSGTRIYEQYF. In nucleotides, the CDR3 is TGCGCCAGCAGCTCACCCTCCGGGACTAGAATTTACGAGCAGTACTTC.

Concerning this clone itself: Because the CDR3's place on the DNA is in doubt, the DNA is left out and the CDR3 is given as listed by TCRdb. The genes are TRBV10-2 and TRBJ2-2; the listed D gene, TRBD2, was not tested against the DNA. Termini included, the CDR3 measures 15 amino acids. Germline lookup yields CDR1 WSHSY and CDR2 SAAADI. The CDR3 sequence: CASSSSGGTTGELFF.

The CDR3 nucleotides are TGTGCCAGCAGCCTCGACAGGGTGAATGGCTACACCTTC. It is translated as CASSLDRVNGYTF. This chain uses TRBV3-1 (or the pseudogene TRBV3-2) with TRBJ1-2; 7 positions agree with TRBD1. J gave up 6 bases and V 4 bases, and 5 bases lay outside the gene matches. The germline CDR1 and CDR2 sequences are LGHDT and YNNKEL (reference sequence). CDR3 length: 13 amino acids.

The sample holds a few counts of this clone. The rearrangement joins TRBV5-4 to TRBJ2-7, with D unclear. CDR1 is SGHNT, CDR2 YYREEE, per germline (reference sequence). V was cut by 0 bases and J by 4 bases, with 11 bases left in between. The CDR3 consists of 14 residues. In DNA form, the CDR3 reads TGTGCCAGCAGCTTGGGTGGGCCAGGATACGAGCAGTACTTC. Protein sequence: CASSLGGPGYEQYF.

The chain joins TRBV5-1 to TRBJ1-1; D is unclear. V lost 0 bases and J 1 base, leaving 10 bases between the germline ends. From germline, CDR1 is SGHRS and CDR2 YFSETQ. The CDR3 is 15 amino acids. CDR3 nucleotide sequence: TGCGCCAGCAGCTTGGTCGGGAAGTGGAACACTGAAGCTTTCTTT. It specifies CASSLVGKWNTEAFF.

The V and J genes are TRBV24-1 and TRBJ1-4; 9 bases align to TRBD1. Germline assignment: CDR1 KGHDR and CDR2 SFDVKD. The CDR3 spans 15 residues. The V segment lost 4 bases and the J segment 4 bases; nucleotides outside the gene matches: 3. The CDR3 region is CATSEWTGDNEKLFF. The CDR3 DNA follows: TGTGCCACCAGTGAGTGGACAGGGGATAATGAAAAACTGTTTTTT.

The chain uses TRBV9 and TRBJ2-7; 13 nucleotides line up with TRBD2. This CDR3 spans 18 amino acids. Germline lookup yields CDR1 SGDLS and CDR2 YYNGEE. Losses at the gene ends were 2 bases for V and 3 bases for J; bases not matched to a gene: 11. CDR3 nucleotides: TGTGCCAGCAGCGTCGGTTCCGGGACTAGCGGGACTGGCTACGAGCAGTACTTC. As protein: CASSVGSGTSGTGYEQYF.

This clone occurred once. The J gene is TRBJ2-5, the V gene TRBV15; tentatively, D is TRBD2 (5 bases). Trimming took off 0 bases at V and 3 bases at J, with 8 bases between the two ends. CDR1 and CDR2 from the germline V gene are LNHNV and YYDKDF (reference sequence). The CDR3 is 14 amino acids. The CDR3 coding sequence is TGTGCCACCAGCAGAGATCACGGGGAAGAGACCCAGTACTTC. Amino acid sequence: CATSRDHGEETQYF.

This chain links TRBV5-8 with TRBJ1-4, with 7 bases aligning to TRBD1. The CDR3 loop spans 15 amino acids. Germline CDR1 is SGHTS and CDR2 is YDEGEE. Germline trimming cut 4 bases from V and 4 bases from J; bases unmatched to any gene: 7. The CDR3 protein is CASSGRDSYNEKLFF. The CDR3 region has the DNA TGTGCCAGCAGCGGACGGGACAGCTATAATGAAAAACTGTTTTTT.

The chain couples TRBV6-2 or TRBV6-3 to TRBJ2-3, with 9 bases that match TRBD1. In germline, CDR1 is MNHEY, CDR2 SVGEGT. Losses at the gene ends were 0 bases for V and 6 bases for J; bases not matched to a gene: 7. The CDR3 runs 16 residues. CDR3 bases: TGTGCCAGCAGTTACTCCCCGGGACAGGGAACCGATACGCAGTATTTT. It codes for CASSYSPGQGTDTQYF.

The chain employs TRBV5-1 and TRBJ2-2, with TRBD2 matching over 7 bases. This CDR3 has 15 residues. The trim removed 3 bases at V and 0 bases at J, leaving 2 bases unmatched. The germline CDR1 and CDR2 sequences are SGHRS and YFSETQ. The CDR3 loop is CASSWGGANTGELFF. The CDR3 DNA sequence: TGCGCCAGCAGCTGGGGGGGAGCGAACACCGGGGAGCTGTTTTTT.

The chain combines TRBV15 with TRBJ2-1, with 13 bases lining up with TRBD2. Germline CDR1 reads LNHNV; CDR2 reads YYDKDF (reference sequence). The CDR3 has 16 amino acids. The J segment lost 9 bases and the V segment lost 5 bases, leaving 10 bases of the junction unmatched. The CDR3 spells CATSGPGLAGSGEQFF. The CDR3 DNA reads TGTGCCACCAGCGGACCGGGACTAGCGGGGAGTGGTGAGCAGTTCTTC.

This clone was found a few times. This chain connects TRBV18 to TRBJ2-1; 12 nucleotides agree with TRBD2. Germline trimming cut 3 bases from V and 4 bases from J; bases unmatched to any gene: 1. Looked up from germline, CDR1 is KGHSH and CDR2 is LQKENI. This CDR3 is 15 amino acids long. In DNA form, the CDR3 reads TGTGCCAGCTCACCTGGACTAGCGGGGTACAATGAGCAGTTCTTC. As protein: CASSPGLAGYNEQFF.

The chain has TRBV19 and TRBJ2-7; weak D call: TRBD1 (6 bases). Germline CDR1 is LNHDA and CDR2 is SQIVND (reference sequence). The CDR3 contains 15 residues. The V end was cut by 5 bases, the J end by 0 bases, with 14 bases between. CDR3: CASSLKQGSSYEQYF. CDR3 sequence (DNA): TGTGCCAGTAGTTTAAAACAGGGATCCTCCTACGAGCAGTACTTC.

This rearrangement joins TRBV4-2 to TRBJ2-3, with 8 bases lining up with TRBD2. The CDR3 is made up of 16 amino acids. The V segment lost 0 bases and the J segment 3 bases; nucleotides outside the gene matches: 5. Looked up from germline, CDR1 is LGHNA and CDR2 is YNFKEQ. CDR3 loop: CASSQEGGRTTDTQYF. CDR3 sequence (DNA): TGTGCCAGCAGCCAAGAAGGCGGGAGGACTACAGATACGCAGTATTTT.

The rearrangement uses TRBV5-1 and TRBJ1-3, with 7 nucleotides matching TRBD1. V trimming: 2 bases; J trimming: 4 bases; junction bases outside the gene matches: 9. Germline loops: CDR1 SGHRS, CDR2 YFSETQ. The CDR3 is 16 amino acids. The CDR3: CASSFQPVTGGNTIYF. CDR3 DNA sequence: TGCGCCAGCAGCTTTCAGCCTGTGACAGGGGGAAACACCATATATTTT.

The DNA of the CDR3 is TGTGCCAGCAGCTTATGGGAACAAGAGACCCAGTACTTC. This translates into CASSLWEQETQYF. This chain connects TRBV11-2 to TRBJ2-5; the D is unclear. The V gene lost 2 bases and the J gene lost 2 bases, with 6 bases spanning the gap. CDR3 length: 13 amino acids. Germline-derived CDR1 and CDR2 are SGHAT and FQNNGV.

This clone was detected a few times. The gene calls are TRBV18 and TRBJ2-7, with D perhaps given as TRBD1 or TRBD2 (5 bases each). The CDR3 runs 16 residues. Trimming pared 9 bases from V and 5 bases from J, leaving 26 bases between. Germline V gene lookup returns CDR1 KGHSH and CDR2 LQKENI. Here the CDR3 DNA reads TGTGCCAGTTCAACTATATCGAGGGGTCAAATAGACGAGCAGTACTTC. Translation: CASSTISRGQIDEQYF.

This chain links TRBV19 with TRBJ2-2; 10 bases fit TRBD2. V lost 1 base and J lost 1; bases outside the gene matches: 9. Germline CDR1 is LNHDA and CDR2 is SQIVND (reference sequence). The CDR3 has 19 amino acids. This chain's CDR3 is CASSIGGWSSGRNTGELFF. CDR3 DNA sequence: TGTGCCAGTAGTATAGGCGGGTGGTCTAGCGGGAGGAACACCGGGGAGCTGTTTTTT.